This TCR beta chain came from a study of T cells in localized non-small cell lung cancer. Concerning this clone: The antigen remains unidentified.

General study results and limits: Density of T cells in blood, when higher, went with longer overall survival. Uninvolved adjacent lung showed higher T cell clonality than tumor. The study sequenced only one region of the tumor. As a result, intratumor heterogeneity could not be excluded and remains possible. Among the top 100 tumor clones, a median approximately 62 appeared in adjacent lung.

The CDR3 runs to 15 residues. The germline V gene has CDR1 SGHTA and CDR2 FQGNSA. J was trimmed by 6 bases and V by 0 bases; bases with no gene match: 3. TCRdb's copy holds only in-frame clones and misses some; the assay was immunoSEQ multiplex PCR. The data contain around 100,000 clones, about 87% of them singletons. The sequencing here drew on peripheral blood, taken before any cancer treatment. The sequence came from a man aged 35-69 years with stage I squamous cell lung carcinoma. V usage is TRBV7-2 and J usage is TRBJ2-1, with 9 bases identical to TRBD2. The CDR3 coding sequence is TGTGCCAGCAGCTTAGCACCTAGCGGGGTCAATGAGCAGTTCTTC. Protein sequence: CASSLAPSGVNEQFF.